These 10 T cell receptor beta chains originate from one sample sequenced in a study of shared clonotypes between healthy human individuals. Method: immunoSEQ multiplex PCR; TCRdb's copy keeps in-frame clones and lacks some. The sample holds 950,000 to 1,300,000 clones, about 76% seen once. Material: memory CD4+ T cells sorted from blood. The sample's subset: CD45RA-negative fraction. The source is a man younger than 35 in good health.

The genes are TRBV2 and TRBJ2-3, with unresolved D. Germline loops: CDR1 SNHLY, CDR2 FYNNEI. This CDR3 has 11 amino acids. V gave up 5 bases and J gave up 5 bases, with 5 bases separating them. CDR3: CASSKEDTQYF. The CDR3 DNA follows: TGTGCCAGCAGTAAAGAAGATACGCAGTATTTT.

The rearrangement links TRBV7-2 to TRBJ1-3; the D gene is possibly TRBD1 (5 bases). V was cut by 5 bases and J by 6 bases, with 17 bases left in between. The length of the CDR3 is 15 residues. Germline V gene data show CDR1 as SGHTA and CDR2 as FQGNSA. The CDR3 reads CASSQPGPGQNTIYF. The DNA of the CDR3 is TGTGCCAGCAGCCAGCCGGGTCCAGGGCAAAACACCATATATTTT.

This CDR3 is CATLAGDNEQFF. The CDR3 DNA is TGTGCCACCTTAGCGGGAGACAATGAGCAGTTCTTC. The chain uses TRBV10-3 and TRBJ2-1, with 9 bases fitting TRBD2. The germline CDR1 and CDR2 sequences are ENHRY and SYGVKD. There are 12 residues in the CDR3. The V gene end was trimmed by 10 bases and the J gene end by 5 bases; junction bases not matched to a gene: 3.

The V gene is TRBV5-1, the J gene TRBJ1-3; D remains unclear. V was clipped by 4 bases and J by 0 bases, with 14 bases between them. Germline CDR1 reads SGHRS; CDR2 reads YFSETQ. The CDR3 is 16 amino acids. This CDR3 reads CASSPGMVNSGNTIYF. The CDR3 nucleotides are TGCGCCAGCAGCCCTGGAATGGTTAACTCTGGAAACACCATATATTTT.

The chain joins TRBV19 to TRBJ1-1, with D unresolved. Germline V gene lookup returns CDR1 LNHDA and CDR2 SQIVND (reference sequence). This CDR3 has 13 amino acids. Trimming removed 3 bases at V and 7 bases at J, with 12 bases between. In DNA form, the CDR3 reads TGTGCCAGTAGTATCCGAGGGCAGATTGAAGCTTTCTTT. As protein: CASSIRGQIEAFF.

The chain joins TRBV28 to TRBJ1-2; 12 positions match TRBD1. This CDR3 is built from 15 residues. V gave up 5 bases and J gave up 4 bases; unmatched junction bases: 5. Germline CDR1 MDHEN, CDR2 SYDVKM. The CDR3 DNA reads TGTGCCAGCAGTCCTGGGACAGGGGGCTCCTATGGCTACACCTTC. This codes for CASSPGTGGSYGYTF.

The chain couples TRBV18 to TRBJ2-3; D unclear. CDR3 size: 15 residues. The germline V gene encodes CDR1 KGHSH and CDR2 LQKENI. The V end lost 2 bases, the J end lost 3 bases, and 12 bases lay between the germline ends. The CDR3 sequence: CASSPMEGITDTQYF. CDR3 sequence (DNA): TGTGCCAGCTCACCAATGGAAGGGATAACAGATACGCAGTATTTT.

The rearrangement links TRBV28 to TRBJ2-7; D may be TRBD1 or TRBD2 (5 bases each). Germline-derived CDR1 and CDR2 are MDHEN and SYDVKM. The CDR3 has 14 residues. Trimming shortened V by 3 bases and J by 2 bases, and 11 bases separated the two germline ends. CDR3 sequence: CASSFPGQAYEQYF. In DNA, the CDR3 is TGTGCCAGCAGTTTTCCGGGGCAGGCCTACGAGCAGTACTTC.

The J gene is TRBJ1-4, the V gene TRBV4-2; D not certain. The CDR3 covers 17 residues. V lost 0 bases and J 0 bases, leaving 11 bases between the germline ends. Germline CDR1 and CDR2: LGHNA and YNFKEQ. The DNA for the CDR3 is TGTGCCAGCAGCCAAGATGACCTTTATGCAACTAATGAAAAACTGTTTTTT. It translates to CASSQDDLYATNEKLFF.

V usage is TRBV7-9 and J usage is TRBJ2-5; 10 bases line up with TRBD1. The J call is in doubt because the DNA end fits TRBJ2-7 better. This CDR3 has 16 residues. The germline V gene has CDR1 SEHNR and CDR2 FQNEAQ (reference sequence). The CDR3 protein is CASSPWGQGSSYEQYF. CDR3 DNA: TGTGCCAGCAGCCCCTGGGGACAGGGGAGCTCCTACGAGCAGTACTTC.